This TCR beta chain was documented in a study of shared clonotypes between healthy human individuals. Study details: A donor's plate count was three for CD4 naive and three for CD4 memory; CD8 naive had two and CD8 memory one.

Germline CDR1 is LNHDA and CDR2 is SQIVND (reference sequence). Between the trimmed V and J ends, which lost 1 base and 0 bases, there was a span of 4 bases. There are 15 residues in the CDR3. Data came from immunoSEQ multiplex PCR; TCRdb stores just in-frame clones and leaves some out. The sample contains some 1,100,000 clones, around three quarters of which appear only once. What was sequenced was memory CD4+ T cells from PBMCs. Subset specified: CD45RA-negative fraction. This chain links TRBV19 with TRBJ2-6; D gene ambiguous. The TCR comes from a young man in good health. Some clones in this sample may be carry-over from other donors' samples. The CDR3 loop reads CASSIADSGANVLTF. The DNA for the CDR3 is TGTGCCAGTAGTATAGCCGACTCTGGGGCCAACGTCCTGACTTTC.